This T cell receptor beta chain was obtained from a study of control samples from healthy donors and cancer patients. Measured with immunoSEQ multiplex PCR; TCRdb has only the in-frame clones, and not every one. The sample has 75,000 to 95,000 clones, more than 85% seen once; the top ten hold over 1.3%. Germline lookup yields CDR1 MDHEN and CDR2 SYDVKM. This CDR3 has 17 amino acids. Trimming pared 6 bases from V and 2 bases from J, leaving 20 bases between. The clonotype was recovered from a woman in her twenties or thirties in good health. V usage is TRBV28 and J usage is TRBJ1-3, with D unclear. The specimen was blood. CDR3 in amino acids: CASSPNSIGIPGNTIYF. CDR3 nucleotide sequence: TGTGCCAGCAGCCCAAATAGTATAGGGATTCCTGGAAACACCATATATTTT.